This paragraph reports one T cell receptor beta chain. Its specificity is not known. This record comes from a study of shared clonotypes between healthy human individuals. Several immunoSEQ plates received, in even portions, the genomic DNA of each subset. Only in-frame clones appear in the TCRdb table, and some are missing; sequencing was by immunoSEQ multiplex PCR. The table shows about 660,000 clones, with 74% occurring only once. Findings and caveats of the study: Relative to clonotypes present in all four donors, those not shared had lower generation probabilities.

V dropped 7 bases and J dropped 7; count of bases not matched to a gene: 4. Germline CDR1 is SQVTM and CDR2 is ANQGSEA. CDR3 size: 13 residues. This sequence was found in a young woman in good health. Sequencing was carried out using memory CD4+ T cells sorted from blood. As to subset: CD45RA-negative fraction. The rearrangement joins TRBV29-1 to TRBJ2-1, with 13 positions matching TRBD2. CDR3 coding DNA: TGCAGCGGGGGGACTAGCGGGACGAATGAGCAGTTCTTC. This translates into CSGGTSGTNEQFF.